These T cell receptor beta chains were read from a single sample in a study of blood T cell repertoires in COVID-19. The method was immunoSEQ multiplex PCR; TCRdb's version includes in-frame clones alone and lacks a portion of them. The sample lists approximately 100,000 clones, around nine tenths seen once, with under 20% in the top ten. The material sequenced was peripheral blood. The receptors stem from a human donor with acute or convalescent COVID-19. The donor label of this sample is uncertain. Both conserved end residues are part of each CDR3. A D gene is named only where the DNA matches it firmly.

TRBV2,TRBD2,CASRGGTSGGTDTQYF
TRBV28,-,CASSFRVRGLNTIYF
TRBV5-6,TRBD1,CASSPEGQGDRGTEAFF
TRBV30,TRBD2,CAWSVSAGVTKTQYF
TRBV6-5,-,CASKGRRKDIQYF
TRBV7-3,-,CASSRDRRGTGELFF
TRBV11-2,-,CASSLNSLEQYF
TRBV21-1,-,CASSAVRGSGQPQHF
TRBV4-3,-,CASSQDRPLSGNEQFF
TRBV28,TRBD1,CASSFADRVYGYTF
TRBV5-1,-,CASSLEEVGRSYEQYF
TRBV7-2,-,CASSLLRGNEQFF
TRBV28,-,CASSLEYPYEQYF